This T cell receptor beta chain emerged from a study of T-cell memory formation after mild COVID-19. Looking at the study overall: Largely, TCR clusters stayed within a single donor.

5'RACE with constant-segment primers built TCRalpha and TCRbeta cDNA libraries with UMIs. TCRdb called the 5' RACE reads again in MiXCR, with one record for every CDR3 protein. The top ten hold around 25% of the sample, which has 85,000 to 130,000 distinct CDR3 sequences, roughly 12% seen once. The V end lost 0 bases, the J end lost 5 bases, and 14 bases lay between the germline ends. This CDR3 contains 15 residues. CDR1 is SGHRS, CDR2 YFSETQ, per germline. Study outcomes and limitations: Day 15 to 85 contractors were CD4/CD8 balanced; later expanders leaned CD4+. CM and EM subsets held most contracting CD4+ clones; EMRA held CD8+ ones.

This clonotype was found a few times. Its antigen is as yet unknown. This TCR was sampled from an adult woman who had mild COVID-19 (a few samples of this study predate the infection). Cell type and time point are not known. Material for sequencing was PBMCs or a T cell subset sorted from them (not recorded which). This rearrangement joins TRBV5-1 to TRBJ1-1; TRBD1 is a possible D gene (6 bases). DNA of the CDR3: TGCGCCAGCAGCTTGGGAGGGGGTAGTAAGACTGAAGCTTTCTTT. This sequence encodes CASSLGGGSKTEAFF.